Listed below are T cell receptor beta chains from one sample, sequenced in a study of identical twins. From the 5' RACE reads, TCRdb called clonotypes with MiXCR, one entry per CDR3 protein. The sample lists about 660,000 distinct CDR3 sequences, around 8.6% occurring once. These data are also associated with another study on yellow fever vaccine responses in identical twins.

The sequencing input was PBMCs. The receptor set was obtained from a woman between 18 and 30 years old in good health. CDR3s include the opening cysteine and the closing phenylalanine or tryptophan. A D gene is named only where the DNA matches it firmly. Some rows have no size entry. The others give once, few or many, or a class for an expanded clone.

V	D	size	J	CDR3	DNA
TRBV29-1	TRBD2	NA	TRBJ2-1	CSTQGLAGVGEQFF	TGCAGCACTCAGGGACTAGCGGGAGTCGGCGAGCAGTTCTTC
TRBV5-6	NA	few	TRBJ1-2	CASSWETDGPSYGYTF	TGTGCCAGCAGCTGGGAGACGGACGGACCTTCCTATGGCTACACCTTC
TRBV7-9	NA	few	TRBJ2-1	CASSSPVQGPNVQFF	TGTGCCAGCAGCTCCCCGGTGCAGGGCCCAAATGTGCAGTTCTTC
TRBV6-1	NA	NA	TRBJ2-7	CASSESWGTSELYF	TGTGCCAGCAGTGAAAGTTGGGGGACTTCCGAGCTGTACTTC
TRBV27	TRBD1	NA	TRBJ2-7	CASSRYIAGTGAHEQYF	TGTGCCAGCAGCCGCTACATTGCCGGGACAGGGGCCCACGAGCAGTACTTC
TRBV7-6	NA	NA	TRBJ2-1	CASSSNRGADYWNEQFF	TGTGCCAGCAGTTCAAATCGGGGCGCGGACTACTGGAATGAGCAGTTCTTC
TRBV7-2	NA	NA	TRBJ1-4	CASSLKAGLNEKLFF	TGTGCCAGCAGCTTAAAAGCGGGGCTAAATGAAAAACTGTTTTTT
TRBV7-2	NA	NA	TRBJ2-2	CASSLVLGLNTGELFF	TGTGCCAGCAGCTTAGTGTTAGGCTTGAACACCGGGGAGCTGTTTTTT
TRBV29-1	NA	NA	TRBJ2-5	CSVYRGGRETQYF	TGCAGCGTCTACAGGGGAGGACGGGAGACCCAGTACTTC
TRBV6-5	NA	NA	TRBJ2-2	CASSYKQGGTGELFF	TGTGCCAGCAGTTACAAACAGGGTGGCACCGGGGAGCTGTTTTTT
TRBV5-1	NA	NA	TRBJ2-3	CASSFGASTDTQYF	TGCGCCAGCAGCTTTGGTGCTAGCACAGATACGCAGTATTTT
TRBV7-2	TRBD2	many	TRBJ2-1	CASSLLAGGPPYNEQFF	TGTGCCAGCAGTCTACTAGCGGGAGGGCCTCCTTACAATGAGCAGTTCTTC
TRBV4-1	NA	few	TRBJ2-3	CASSQDLGADTQYF	TGCGCCAGCAGCCAAGACCTAGGGGCAGATACGCAGTATTTT
TRBV27	NA	NA	TRBJ1-4	CASSPPDMNEKLFF	TGTGCCAGCAGTCCCCCCGACATGAATGAAAAACTGTTTTTT
TRBV2	NA	few	TRBJ2-7	CAGKRQVNSYEQYF	TGTGCCGGGAAGAGACAGGTCAACTCCTACGAGCAGTACTTC
TRBV7-6	TRBD2	NA	TRBJ2-1	CASSLTSGYANEQFF	TGTGCCAGCAGCTTAACTAGCGGGTACGCTAATGAGCAGTTCTTC
TRBV20-1	TRBD2	few	TRBJ2-1	CSARTSGGAVNEQFF	TGCAGTGCTCGGACTAGCGGGGGGGCGGTCAATGAGCAGTTCTTC
TRBV5-5	NA	NA	TRBJ1-5	CASSSGLYSNQPQHF	TGTGCCAGCAGCTCGGGACTATATAGCAATCAGCCCCAGCATTTT
TRBV19	TRBD1	few	TRBJ1-2	CAKRQGADYGYTF	TGTGCCAAAAGACAGGGGGCGGACTATGGCTACACCTTC
TRBV7-2	NA	few	TRBJ2-7	CASSLASSAYEQYF	TGTGCCAGCAGCTTAGCGTCCAGTGCCTACGAGCAGTACTTC
TRBV5-1	NA	many	TRBJ2-7	CASSLDGSSYEQYF	TGTGCCAGCAGCTTAGACGGGTCCTCCTACGAGCAGTACTTC
TRBV28	TRBD1	NA	TRBJ2-2	CASSPRQGAQVGELFF	TGTGCCAGCAGTCCAAGACAGGGGGCGCAGGTCGGGGAGCTGTTTTTT
TRBV6-2/TRBV6-3	TRBD1	NA	TRBJ2-1	CASSQPGQGREQFF	TGTGCCAGCAGTCAACCGGGACAGGGCCGTGAGCAGTTCTTC
TRBV6-6	NA	many	TRBJ1-5	CASSPRGINQPQHF	TGTGCCAGCAGCCCCCGGGGGATCAATCAGCCCCAGCATTTT
TRBV7-3	TRBD1	few	TRBJ1-4	CASSSQTGGGEKLFF	TGTGCCAGCAGCTCCCAGACAGGGGGCGGGGAAAAACTGTTTTTT
TRBV21-1	NA	few	TRBJ2-1	CASSKLGDSGPLYNEQFF	TGTGCCAGCAGCAAACTTGGGGACAGTGGGCCCCTATACAATGAGCAGTTCTTC
TRBV28	TRBD2	few	TRBJ2-3	CASSSYSGGTDTQYF	TGTGCCAGCAGTTCCTATAGCGGGGGGACAGATACGCAGTATTTT
TRBV7-3	NA	NA	TRBJ2-2	CASSLRTGSTGELFF	TGTGCCAGCAGCTTGAGGACGGGGAGCACCGGGGAGCTGTTTTTT
TRBV7-6	NA	NA	TRBJ2-3	CASSLDGTYSDTQYF	TGTGCCAGCAGCTTAGATGGGACATATTCAGATACGCAGTATTTT
TRBV7-8	NA	few	TRBJ1-1	CASSLIWDTEAFF	TGTGCCAGCAGCTTGATATGGGACACTGAAGCTTTCTTT
TRBV7-9	NA	NA	TRBJ2-3	CASSFSGAGDTQYF	TGTGCCAGCAGCTTCTCGGGGGCAGGGGATACGCAGTATTTT
TRBV24-1	NA	many	TRBJ2-1	CATSDFPGLPNNEQFF	TGTGCCACCAGTGATTTCCCGGGACTCCCAAACAATGAGCAGTTCTTC
TRBV2	NA	many	TRBJ2-2	CASQTGRESGELFF	TGTGCCAGTCAGACAGGGCGGGAGTCCGGGGAGCTGTTTTTT
TRBV2	NA	NA	TRBJ1-1	CARPEIMNTEAFF	TGTGCCCGCCCAGAGATAATGAACACTGAAGCTTTCTTT
TRBV7-8	NA	few	TRBJ2-2	CASSPQPGRDTGELFF	TGTGCCAGCAGCCCCCAGCCCGGACGGGACACCGGGGAGCTGTTTTTT
TRBV5-1	TRBD2	few	TRBJ2-2	CASSLVGLAGGRNTGELFF	TGCGCCAGCAGCTTGGTAGGACTAGCGGGAGGGCGAAACACCGGGGAGCTGTTTTTT